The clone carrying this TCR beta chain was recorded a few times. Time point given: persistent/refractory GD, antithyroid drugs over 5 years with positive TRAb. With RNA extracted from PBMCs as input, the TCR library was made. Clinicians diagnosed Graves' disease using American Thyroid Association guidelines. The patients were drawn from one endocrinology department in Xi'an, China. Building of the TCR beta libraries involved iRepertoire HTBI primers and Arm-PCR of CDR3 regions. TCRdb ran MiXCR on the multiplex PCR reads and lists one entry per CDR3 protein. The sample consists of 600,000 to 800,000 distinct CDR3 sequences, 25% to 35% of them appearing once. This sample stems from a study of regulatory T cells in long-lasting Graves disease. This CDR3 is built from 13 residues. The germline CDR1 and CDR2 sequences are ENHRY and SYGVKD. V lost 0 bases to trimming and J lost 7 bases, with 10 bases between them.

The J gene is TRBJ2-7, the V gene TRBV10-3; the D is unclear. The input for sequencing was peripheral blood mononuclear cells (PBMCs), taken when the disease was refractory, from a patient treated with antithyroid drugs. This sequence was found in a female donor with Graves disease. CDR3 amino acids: CAISESRVWEQYF. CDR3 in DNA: TGTGCCATCAGTGAGTCACGGGTCTGGGAGCAGTACTTC.